The T cell receptor beta chain described here comes from a study of blood T cell repertoires in COVID-19. Looking at the study overall: COVID-19 samples from acute and convalescent phases originated in the United States, Italy and Spain.

The V gene end was trimmed by 6 bases and the J gene end by 8 bases; junction bases not matched to a gene: 5. This CDR3 is 14 amino acids long. Germline V gene lookup returns CDR1 MDHEN and CDR2 SYDVKM. Followed over time, Seattle patients had been enrolled while infection was active. Under the authors' procedure: Amplification from reference gene primers served as the basis for estimated nucleated cell counts. Sequenced by immunoSEQ multiplex PCR; TCRdb stores in-frame clones only, minus some. V and J calls plus clone size are reproduced from that table; the DNA served to infer D and trimming. The sample holds 150,000 to 200,000 clones, about nine tenths seen once.

The source of this sequence is an older woman with COVID-19, enrolled during active disease. The chain uses TRBV28 and TRBJ1-4; 11 bases fit TRBD1. Sequenced input: peripheral blood. The CDR3 nucleotides read TGTGCCAGCAGGGACAGGGGGCTTGACGAAAAACTGTTTTTT. Translating it yields CASRDRGLDEKLFF.